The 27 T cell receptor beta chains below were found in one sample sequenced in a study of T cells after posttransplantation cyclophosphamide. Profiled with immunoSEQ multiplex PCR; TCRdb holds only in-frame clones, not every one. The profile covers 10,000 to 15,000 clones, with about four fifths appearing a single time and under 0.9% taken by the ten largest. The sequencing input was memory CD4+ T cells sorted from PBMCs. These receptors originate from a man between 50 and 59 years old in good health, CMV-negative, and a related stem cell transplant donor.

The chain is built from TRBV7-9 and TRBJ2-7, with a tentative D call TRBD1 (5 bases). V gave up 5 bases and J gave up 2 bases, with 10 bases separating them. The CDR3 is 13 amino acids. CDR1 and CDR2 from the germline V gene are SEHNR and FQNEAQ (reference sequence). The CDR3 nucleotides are TGTGCCAGCAGCATTGACAGTGCCTACGAGCAGTACTTC. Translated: CASSIDSAYEQYF.

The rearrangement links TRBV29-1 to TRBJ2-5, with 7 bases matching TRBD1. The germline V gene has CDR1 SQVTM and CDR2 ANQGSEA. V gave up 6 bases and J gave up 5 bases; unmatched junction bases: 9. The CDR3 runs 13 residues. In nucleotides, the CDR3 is TGCAGCGTCGGACAGGCGAGTCCGGAGACCCAGTACTTC. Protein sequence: CSVGQASPETQYF. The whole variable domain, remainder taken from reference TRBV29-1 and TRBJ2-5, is SAVISQKPSRDICQRGTSLTIQCQVDSQVTMMFWYRQQPGQSLTLIATANQGSEATYESGFVIDKFPISRPNLTFSTLTVSNMSPEDSSIYLCSVGQASPETQYFGPGTRLLVL.

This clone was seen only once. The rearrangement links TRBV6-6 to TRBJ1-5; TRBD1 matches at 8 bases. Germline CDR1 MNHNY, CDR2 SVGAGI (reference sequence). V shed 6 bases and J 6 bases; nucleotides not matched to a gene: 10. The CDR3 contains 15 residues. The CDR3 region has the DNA TGTGCCAGCAGCTACATAACAGGGGGGGGTCAGCCCCAGCATTTT. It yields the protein CASSYITGGGQPQHF.

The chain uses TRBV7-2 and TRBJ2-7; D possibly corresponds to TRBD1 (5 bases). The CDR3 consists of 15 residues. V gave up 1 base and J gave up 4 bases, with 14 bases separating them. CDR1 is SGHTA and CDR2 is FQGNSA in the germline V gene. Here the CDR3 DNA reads TGTGCCAGCAGCTTAGATTTGGACAAGACTTACGAGCAGTACTTC. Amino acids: CASSLDLDKTYEQYF.

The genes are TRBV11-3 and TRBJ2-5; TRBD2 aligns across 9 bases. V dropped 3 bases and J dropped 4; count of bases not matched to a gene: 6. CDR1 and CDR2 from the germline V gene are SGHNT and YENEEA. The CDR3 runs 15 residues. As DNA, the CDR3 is TGTGCCAGCAGCTTCGGCGGCGGGGGGGCAGAGACCCAGTACTTC. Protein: CASSFGGGGAETQYF. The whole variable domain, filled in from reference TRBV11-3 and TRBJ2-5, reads EAGVVQSPRYKIIEKKQPVAFWCNPISGHNTLYWYLQNLGQGPELLIRYENEEAVDDSQLPKDRFSAERLKGVDSTLKIQPAELGDSAVYLCASSFGGGGAETQYFGPGTRLLVL.

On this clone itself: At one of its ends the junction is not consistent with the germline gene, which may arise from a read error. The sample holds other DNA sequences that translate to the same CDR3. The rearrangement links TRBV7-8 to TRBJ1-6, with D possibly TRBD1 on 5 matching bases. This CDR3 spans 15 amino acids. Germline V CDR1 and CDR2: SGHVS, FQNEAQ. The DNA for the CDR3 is TGTGCCAGCGGCGGGACTCAGCGGGGGAATTCCCCCCTCCACTTT. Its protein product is CASGGTQRGNSPLHF. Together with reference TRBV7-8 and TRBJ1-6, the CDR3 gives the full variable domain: GAGVSQSPRYKVAKRGQDVALRCDPISGHVSLFWYQQALGQGPEFLTYFQNEAQLDKSGLPSDRFFAERPEGSVSTLKIQRTQQEDSAVYLCASGGTQRGNSPLHFGNGTRLTVT.

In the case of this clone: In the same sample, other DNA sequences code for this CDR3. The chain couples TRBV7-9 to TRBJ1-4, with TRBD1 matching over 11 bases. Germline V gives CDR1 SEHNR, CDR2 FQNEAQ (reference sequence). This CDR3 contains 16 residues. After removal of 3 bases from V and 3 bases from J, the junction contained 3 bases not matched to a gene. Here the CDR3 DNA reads TGTGCCAGCAGCTTTGGACAGGGGGCAGCTAATGAAAAACTGTTTTTT. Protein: CASSFGQGAANEKLFF.

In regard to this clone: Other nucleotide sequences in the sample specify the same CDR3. Here the CDR3 reads CASSFGQGAANEKLFF. The CDR3 DNA reads TGTGCCAGCAGCTTTGGTCAGGGGGCGGCTAATGAAAAACTGTTTTTT. This chain connects TRBV7-9 to TRBJ1-4; 8 bases are shared with TRBD1. J was trimmed by 3 bases and V by 3 bases; bases with no gene match: 6. Looked up from germline, CDR1 is SEHNR and CDR2 is FQNEAQ (reference sequence). The CDR3 spans 16 residues.

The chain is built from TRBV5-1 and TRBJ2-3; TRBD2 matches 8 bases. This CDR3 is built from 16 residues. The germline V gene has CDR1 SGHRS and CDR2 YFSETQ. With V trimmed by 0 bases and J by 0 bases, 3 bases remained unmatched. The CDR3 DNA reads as TGCGCCAGCAGCTTGGGGTCTAGCGGGAGCACAGATACGCAGTATTTT. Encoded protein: CASSLGSSGSTDTQYF.

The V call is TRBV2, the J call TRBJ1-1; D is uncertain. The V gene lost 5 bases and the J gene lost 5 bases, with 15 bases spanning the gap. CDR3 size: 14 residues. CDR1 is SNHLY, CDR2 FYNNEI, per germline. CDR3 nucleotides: TGTGCCAGCAGTTGGACGGACGGGGATACTGAAGCTTTCTTT. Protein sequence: CASSWTDGDTEAFF.

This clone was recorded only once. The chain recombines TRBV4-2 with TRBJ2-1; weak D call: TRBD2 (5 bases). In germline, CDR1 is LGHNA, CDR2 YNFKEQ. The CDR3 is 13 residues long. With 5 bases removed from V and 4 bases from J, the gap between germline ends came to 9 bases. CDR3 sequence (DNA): TGTGCCAGCAGCGTGGAGCGGTACAATGAGCAGTTCTTC. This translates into CASSVERYNEQFF.

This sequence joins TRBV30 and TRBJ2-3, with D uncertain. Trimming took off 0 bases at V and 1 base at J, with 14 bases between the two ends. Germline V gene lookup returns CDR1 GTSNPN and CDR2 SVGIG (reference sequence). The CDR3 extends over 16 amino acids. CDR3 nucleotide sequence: TGTGCCTGGAGTGTCGGTCCAGGATGGGGCACAGATACGCAGTATTTT. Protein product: CAWSVGPGWGTDTQYF. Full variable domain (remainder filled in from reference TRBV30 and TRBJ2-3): SQTIHQWPATLVQPVGSPLSLECTVEGTSNPNLYWYRQAAGRGLQLLFYSVGIGQISSEVPQNLSASRPQDRQFILSSKKLLLSDSGFYLCAWSVGPGWGTDTQYFGPGTRLTVL.

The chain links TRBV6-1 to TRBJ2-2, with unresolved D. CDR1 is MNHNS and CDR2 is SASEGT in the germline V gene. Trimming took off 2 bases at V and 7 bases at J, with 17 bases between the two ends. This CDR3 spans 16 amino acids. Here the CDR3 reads CASSESGFWIGGELFF. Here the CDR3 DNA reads TGTGCCAGCAGTGAATCGGGTTTCTGGATCGGCGGGGAGCTGTTTTTT.

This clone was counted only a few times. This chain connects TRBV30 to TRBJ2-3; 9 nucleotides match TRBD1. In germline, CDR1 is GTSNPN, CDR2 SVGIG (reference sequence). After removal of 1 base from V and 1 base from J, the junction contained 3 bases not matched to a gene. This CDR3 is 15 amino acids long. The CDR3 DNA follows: TGTGCCTGGAGTGCATGGACAGGGGGCACAGATACGCAGTATTTT. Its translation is CAWSAWTGGTDTQYF.

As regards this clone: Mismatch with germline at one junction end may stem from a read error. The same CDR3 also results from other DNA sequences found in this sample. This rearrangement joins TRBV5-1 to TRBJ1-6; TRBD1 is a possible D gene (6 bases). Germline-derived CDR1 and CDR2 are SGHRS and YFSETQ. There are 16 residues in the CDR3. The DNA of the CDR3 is TGCGCCAGCAGCTTCGGACAGAGCTCCTATAATTCCCCCCTCCACTTT. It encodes CASSFGQSSYNSPLHF.

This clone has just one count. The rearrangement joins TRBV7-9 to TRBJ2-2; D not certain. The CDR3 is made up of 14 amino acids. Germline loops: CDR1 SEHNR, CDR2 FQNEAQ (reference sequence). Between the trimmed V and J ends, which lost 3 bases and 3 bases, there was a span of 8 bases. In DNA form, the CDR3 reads TGTGCCAGCAGCTTCGACACCTACACCGGGGAGCTGTTTTTT. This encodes CASSFDTYTGELFF. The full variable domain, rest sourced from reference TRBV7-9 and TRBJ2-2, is DTGVSQNPRHKITKRGQNVTFRCDPISEHNRLYWYRQTLGQGPEFLTYFQNEAQLEKSRLLSDRFSAERPKGSFSTLEIQRTEQGDSAMYLCASSFDTYTGELFFGEGSRLTVL.

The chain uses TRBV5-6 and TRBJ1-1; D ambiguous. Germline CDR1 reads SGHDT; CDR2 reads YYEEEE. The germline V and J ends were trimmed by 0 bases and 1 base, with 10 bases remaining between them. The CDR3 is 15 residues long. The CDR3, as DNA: TGTGCCAGCAGCTTGGCCCCAATGTCGAACACTGAAGCTTTCTTT. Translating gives CASSLAPMSNTEAFF.

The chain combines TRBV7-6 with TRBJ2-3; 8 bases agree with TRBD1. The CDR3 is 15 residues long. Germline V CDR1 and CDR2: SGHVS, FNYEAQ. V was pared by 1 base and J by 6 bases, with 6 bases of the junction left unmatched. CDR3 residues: CASSLGIRQGDTQYF. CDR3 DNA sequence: TGTGCCAGCAGCTTAGGGATTAGACAGGGGGATACGCAGTATTTT.

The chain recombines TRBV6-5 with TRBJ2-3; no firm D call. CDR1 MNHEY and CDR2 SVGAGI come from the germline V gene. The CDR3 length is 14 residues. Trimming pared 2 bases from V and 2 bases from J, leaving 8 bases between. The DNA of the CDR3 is TGTGCCAGCAGTTACATGACTTCCACAGATACGCAGTATTTT. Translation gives CASSYMTSTDTQYF.

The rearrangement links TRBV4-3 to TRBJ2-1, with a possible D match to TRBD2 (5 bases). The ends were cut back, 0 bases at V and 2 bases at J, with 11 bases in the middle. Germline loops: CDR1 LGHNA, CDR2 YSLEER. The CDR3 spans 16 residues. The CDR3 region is CASSQEPTGAYNEQFF. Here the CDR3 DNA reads TGCGCCAGCAGCCAAGAACCTACCGGGGCCTACAATGAGCAGTTCTTC.

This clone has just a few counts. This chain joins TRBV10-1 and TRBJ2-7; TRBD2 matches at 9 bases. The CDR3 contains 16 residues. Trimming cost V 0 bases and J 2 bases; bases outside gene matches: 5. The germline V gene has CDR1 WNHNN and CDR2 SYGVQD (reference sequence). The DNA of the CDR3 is TGCGCCAGCAGTGAGTCCGGGCTAGCGGGAACCTACGAGCAGTACTTC. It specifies CASSESGLAGTYEQYF.

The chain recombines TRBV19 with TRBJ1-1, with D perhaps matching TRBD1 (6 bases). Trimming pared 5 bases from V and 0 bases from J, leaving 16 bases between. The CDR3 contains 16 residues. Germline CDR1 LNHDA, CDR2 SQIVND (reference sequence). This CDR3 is CASSPLGAHMNTEAFF. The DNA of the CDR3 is TGTGCCAGTAGTCCCCTGGGGGCCCACATGAACACTGAAGCTTTCTTT.

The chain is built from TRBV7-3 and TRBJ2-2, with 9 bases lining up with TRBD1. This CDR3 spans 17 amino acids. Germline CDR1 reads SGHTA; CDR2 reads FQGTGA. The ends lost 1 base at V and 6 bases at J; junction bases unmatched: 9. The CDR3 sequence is CASSLNPGQGAAGELFF. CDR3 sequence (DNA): TGTGCCAGCAGCTTAAACCCGGGACAGGGAGCGGCCGGGGAGCTGTTTTTT. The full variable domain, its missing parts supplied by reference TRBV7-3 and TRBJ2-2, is GAGVSQTPSNKVTEKGKYVELRCDPISGHTALYWYRQSLGQGPEFLIYFQGTGAADDSGLPNDRFFAVRPEGSVSTLKIQRTERGDSAVYLCASSLNPGQGAAGELFFGEGSRLTVL.

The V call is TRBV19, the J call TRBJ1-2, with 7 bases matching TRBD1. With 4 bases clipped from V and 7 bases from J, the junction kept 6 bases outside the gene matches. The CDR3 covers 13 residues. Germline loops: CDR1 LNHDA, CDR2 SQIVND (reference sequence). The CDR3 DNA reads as TGTGCCAGTAGTACTACGACAGGGACTGGCTACACCTTC. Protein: CASSTTTGTGYTF.

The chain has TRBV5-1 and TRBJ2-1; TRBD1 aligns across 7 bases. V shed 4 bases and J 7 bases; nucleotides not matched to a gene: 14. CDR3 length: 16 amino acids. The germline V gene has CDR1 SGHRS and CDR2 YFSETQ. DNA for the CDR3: TGCGCCAGCAGCGGGTTAATAAACAGGGGCCCAAATGAGCAGTTCTTC. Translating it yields CASSGLINRGPNEQFF.

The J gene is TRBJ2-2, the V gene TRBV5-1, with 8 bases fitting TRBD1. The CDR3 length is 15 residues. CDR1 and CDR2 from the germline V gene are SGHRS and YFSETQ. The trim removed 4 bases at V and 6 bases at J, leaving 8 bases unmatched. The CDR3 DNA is TGCGCCAGCAGCCCGGGACAGGCCAGCCCCGGGGAGCTGTTTTTT. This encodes CASSPGQASPGELFF.

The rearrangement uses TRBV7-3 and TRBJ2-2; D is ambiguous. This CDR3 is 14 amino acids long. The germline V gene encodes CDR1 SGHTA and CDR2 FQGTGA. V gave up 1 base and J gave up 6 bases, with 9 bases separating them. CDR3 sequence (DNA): TGTGCCAGCAGCTTAAACTGGGCTTCCGGGGAGCTGTTTTTT. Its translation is CASSLNWASGELFF.